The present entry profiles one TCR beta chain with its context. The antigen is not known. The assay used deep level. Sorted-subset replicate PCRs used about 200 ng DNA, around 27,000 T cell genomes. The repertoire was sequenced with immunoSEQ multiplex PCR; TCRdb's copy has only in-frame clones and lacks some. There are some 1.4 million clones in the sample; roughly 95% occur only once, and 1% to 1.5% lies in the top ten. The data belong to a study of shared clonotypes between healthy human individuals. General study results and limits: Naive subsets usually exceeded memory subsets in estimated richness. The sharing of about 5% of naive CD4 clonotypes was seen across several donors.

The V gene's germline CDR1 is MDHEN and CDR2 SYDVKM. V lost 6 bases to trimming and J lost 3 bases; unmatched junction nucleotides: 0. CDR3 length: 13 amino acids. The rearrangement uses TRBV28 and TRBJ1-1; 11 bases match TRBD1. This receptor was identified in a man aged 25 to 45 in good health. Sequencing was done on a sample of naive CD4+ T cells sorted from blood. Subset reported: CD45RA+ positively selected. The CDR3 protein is CASRGQGDTEAFF. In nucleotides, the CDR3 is TGTGCCAGCAGGGGACAGGGGGACACTGAAGCTTTCTTT. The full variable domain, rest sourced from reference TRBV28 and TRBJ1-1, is DVKVTQSSRYLVKRTGEKVFLECVQDMDHENMFWYRQDPGLGLRLIYFSYDVKMKEKGDIPEGYSVSREKKERFSLILESASTNQTSMYLCASRGQGDTEAFFGQGTRLTVV.